Listed here is a single TCR beta chain. The entry originates in a study of blood T cell repertoires in COVID-19. Background on the study: Researchers got acute and convalescent COVID-19 samples from the United States, Italy and Spain.

Clones were sequenced by immunoSEQ multiplex PCR, and TCRdb holds only the in-frame ones, with some missing. The sample records 150,000 to 200,000 clones, around 80% being singletons. V was trimmed by 6 bases and J by 3 bases, leaving 17 bases between them. In germline, CDR1 is SGHTA, CDR2 FQGNSA. The CDR3 has 15 residues. The rearrangement joins TRBV7-2 to TRBJ1-2; D is ambiguous. The source material was peripheral blood. The receptor was derived from a woman aged 80 or older with active or convalescent COVID-19. The CDR3 nucleotides read TGTGCCAGCAGACTTACCGGAGTAGGAGACTATGGCTACACCTTC. It specifies CASRLTGVGDYGYTF.